The TCR beta chain described here comes from a study of CD4 T cells in relation to SARS-CoV-2 and coronaviruses. Turning to the study itself: ViraFEST: roughly 10-day antigen culture of PBMCs, then TCR beta CDR3 sequencing. Controls used an HIV-1 Nef peptide pool or no peptide. Study findings and constraints: In approximately 71% of donors, memory CD4+ clonotypes crossrecognized SARS-CoV-2 and at least one common cold coronavirus spike.

This CDR3 comprises 17 residues. Germline V lookup: CDR1 LNHDA, CDR2 SQIVND (reference sequence). The V gene lost 4 bases and the J gene lost 8 bases, with 26 bases spanning the gap. Sequencing used immunoSEQ multiplex PCR; TCRdb keeps in-frame clones, though not all of them. The data hold 21,000 or so clones, with 76% observed a single time. Unexposed donor CD4+ T cells date from about 2011-2018, before the COVID-19 pandemic. Isolation of CD4+ T cells took place after around 11 days in culture. In its sample, this clone was seen a few times. Its antigen is not identified. The clonotype comes from a human donor in good health. The source material was CD4+ T cells from PBMCs, cultured in vitro. The V call is TRBV19, the J call TRBJ1-2, with a tentative D call TRBD1 (6 bases). Here the CDR3 reads CASSTEQYLRGLGGYTF. Here the CDR3 DNA reads TGTGCCAGTAGTACCGAACAGTATCTTCGGGGGCTCGGAGGCTACACCTTC. The full variable domain, its missing parts supplied by reference TRBV19 and TRBJ1-2, is DGGITQSPKYLFRKEGQNVTLSCEQNLNHDAMYWYRQDPGQGLRLIYYSQIVNDFQKGDIAEGYSVSREKKESFPLTVTSAQKNPTAFYLCASSTEQYLRGLGGYTFGSGTRLTVV.